A single sample is the source of the 15 T cell receptor beta chains below, sequenced in a study of cytomegalovirus exposure and HLA in healthy donors. Amplification used 60 Vbeta primers and 13 Jbeta primers. Method: immunoSEQ multiplex PCR; TCRdb's copy keeps in-frame clones and lacks some. The sample contains under 200,000 clones, approximately 80% of which appear only once. Sequences were obtained from PBMCs. These receptors all come from a woman between 50 and 59 years old in good health and CMV-seropositive.

This chain uses TRBV7-2 with TRBJ2-3; 11 bases line up with TRBD2. CDR3 length equals 16 residues. The V gene end was trimmed by 1 base and the J gene end by 5 bases; junction bases not matched to a gene: 5. In germline, CDR1 is SGHTA, CDR2 FQGNSA. CDR3 in DNA: TGTGCCAGCAGCTTAGGGGGTAGCGGGGGGGTAGATACGCAGTATTTT. It specifies CASSLGGSGGVDTQYF. The full variable domain, completed using reference TRBV7-2 and TRBJ2-3, is GAGVSQSPSNKVTEKGKDVELRCDPISGHTALYWYRQSLGQGLEFLIYFQGNSAPDKSGLPSDRFSAERTGGSVSTLTIQRTQQEDSAVYLCASSLGGSGGVDTQYFGPGTRLTVL.

The V call is TRBV6-1, the J call TRBJ1-4; perhaps TRBD1 as D (5 bases). This CDR3 has 13 amino acids. Germline CDR1 and CDR2: MNHNS and SASEGT. The V and J ends lost 8 bases and 8 bases respectively, with 15 bases between them. In nucleotides, the CDR3 is TGTGCCAGCTGCCGAACGGGGGAAGAAAAACTGTTTTTT. It encodes CASCRTGEEKLFF.

The chain has TRBV4-3 and TRBJ1-5; D is perhaps TRBD1 (5 bases). With 2 bases removed from V and 4 bases from J, the gap between germline ends came to 24 bases. The CDR3 extends over 19 amino acids. Per the germline V gene, CDR1 is LGHNA and CDR2 is YSLEER. The CDR3 DNA sequence: TGCGCCAGCAGCCAACCCTCCGGGGGGGGGTGGGCAGGGAATCAGCCCCAGCATTTT. Its translation is CASSQPSGGGWAGNQPQHF.

The chain joins TRBV2 to TRBJ2-3; 12 nucleotides line up with TRBD2. Trimming cost V 5 bases and J 6 bases; bases outside gene matches: 6. The CDR3 extends over 15 amino acids. The germline CDR1 and CDR2 sequences are SNHLY and FYNNEI. CDR3 nucleotides: TGTGCCAGCAGTCTACTAGCGGGAGGAGGGGATACGCAGTATTTT. Translating it yields CASSLLAGGGDTQYF. The full variable domain, completed using reference TRBV2 and TRBJ2-3, is EPEVTQTPSHQVTQMGQEVILRCVPISNHLYFYWYRQILGQKVEFLVSFYNNEISEKSEIFDDQFSVERPDGSNFTLKIRSTKLEDSAMYFCASSLLAGGGDTQYFGPGTRLTVL.

The V gene is TRBV4-3, the J gene TRBJ1-2; D gene uncertain. The ends were cut back, 0 bases at V and 3 bases at J, with 8 bases in the middle. The V gene's germline CDR1 is LGHNA and CDR2 YSLEER. This CDR3 is 14 amino acids long. CDR3 nucleotide sequence: TGCGCCAGCAGCCAAGACGGGGTCGACTATGGCTACACCTTC. It is translated as CASSQDGVDYGYTF.

The rearrangement uses TRBV19 and TRBJ1-1, with 7 bases aligning to TRBD1. Germline V CDR1 and CDR2: LNHDA, SQIVND (reference sequence). The CDR3 is 15 amino acids. Trimming cost V 5 bases and J 4 bases; bases outside gene matches: 10. CDR3 in amino acids: CASSRGTVGFTEAFF. The CDR3 bases are TGTGCCAGTAGTCGGGGGACAGTGGGGTTCACTGAAGCTTTCTTT. Complete variable domain (other parts from reference TRBV19 and TRBJ1-1): DGGITQSPKYLFRKEGQNVTLSCEQNLNHDAMYWYRQDPGQGLRLIYYSQIVNDFQKGDIAEGYSVSREKKESFPLTVTSAQKNPTAFYLCASSRGTVGFTEAFFGQGTRLTVV.

This rearrangement joins TRBV6-4 to TRBJ2-1, with D perhaps matching TRBD2 (7 bases). Germline V lookup: CDR1 MRHNA, CDR2 SNTAGT. V lost 6 bases and J 1 base, leaving 13 bases between the germline ends. CDR3 length: 15 residues. The CDR3 nucleotides are TGTGCCAGCAGCGGAGGGGGGGATTCCTACAATGAGCAGTTCTTC. This codes for CASSGGGDSYNEQFF.

V and J are TRBV6-4 and TRBJ2-5; the match to TRBD1 covers 10 bases. Germline values: CDR1 MRHNA, CDR2 SNTAGT. V dropped 7 bases and J dropped 3; count of bases not matched to a gene: 14. The CDR3 is 17 amino acids. CDR3 DNA sequence: TGTGCCAGCACCTCGAAATGGACAGGGGGTAAAGAAGAGACCCAGTACTTC. It translates to CASTSKWTGGKEETQYF.

This sequence joins TRBV5-1 and TRBJ2-6, with 7 bases aligning to TRBD1. The CDR3 is made up of 18 amino acids. V lost 0 bases, J lost 4 bases, and 10 bases stayed unmatched. Per germline, CDR1 SGHRS and CDR2 YFSETQ. The CDR3 DNA sequence: TGCGCCAGCAGCTTGGTCGGGACAGCTGGCTCCGGGGCCAACGTCCTGACTTTC. Protein sequence: CASSLVGTAGSGANVLTF.

The V gene is TRBV10-3, the J gene TRBJ2-1, with 9 bases identical to TRBD2. The CDR3 totals 16 residues. Germline lookup yields CDR1 ENHRY and CDR2 SYGVKD. V was pared by 3 bases and J by 0 bases, with 3 bases of the junction left unmatched. CDR3 protein: CAISDPSGDSYNEQFF. CDR3 DNA sequence: TGTGCCATCAGTGACCCTAGCGGGGACTCCTACAATGAGCAGTTCTTC.

Here the CDR3 reads CATGTGYGYTF. The CDR3 DNA follows: TGTGCCACCGGGACAGGGTATGGCTACACCTTC. The V call is TRBV27, the J call TRBJ1-2; TRBD1 matches at 9 bases. The CDR3 sequence is 11 residues long. With V trimmed by 10 bases and J by 5 bases, 2 bases remained unmatched. CDR1 and CDR2 from the germline V gene are MNHEY and SMNVEV (reference sequence).

The rearrangement uses TRBV28 and TRBJ1-4, with 10 bases matching TRBD1. This CDR3 contains 14 residues. After removal of 7 bases from V and 5 bases from J, the junction contained 4 bases not matched to a gene. The germline V gene has CDR1 MDHEN and CDR2 SYDVKM. The CDR3 is CASTPGQGNEKLFF. The CDR3 DNA reads as TGTGCCAGCACCCCGGGACAGGGGAATGAAAAACTGTTTTTT.

The rearrangement links TRBV2 to TRBJ1-4, with 11 bases fitting TRBD1. This CDR3 is 15 amino acids long. The germline gives CDR1 SNHLY, CDR2 FYNNEI. Trimming removed 7 bases from V and 2 bases from J; junction bases left unmatched: 3. DNA for the CDR3: TGTGCCAGCACCGGACAGGGGGCCACTAATGAAAAACTGTTTTTT. Translation: CASTGQGATNEKLFF.

The chain recombines TRBV5-1 with TRBJ2-3; 7 nucleotides agree with TRBD1. CDR1 SGHRS and CDR2 YFSETQ come from the germline V gene. V lost 4 bases, J lost 6 bases, and 11 bases stayed unmatched. The CDR3 loop spans 15 amino acids. CDR3 nucleotide sequence: TGCGCCAGCAGCGTGGGACAGTACCGCCAGGATACGCAGTATTTT. Residues: CASSVGQYRQDTQYF. Combining the CDR3 with reference TRBV5-1 and TRBJ2-3 gives the whole variable domain KAGVTQTPRYLIKTRGQQVTLSCSPISGHRSVSWYQQTPGQGLQFLFEYFSETQRNKGNFPGRFSGRQFSNSRSEMNVSTLELGDSALYLCASSVGQYRQDTQYFGPGTRLTVL.

The V and J genes are TRBV19 and TRBJ2-1, with 8 positions matching TRBD2. Germline V gene sequence: CDR1 LNHDA, CDR2 SQIVND (reference sequence). The CDR3 extends over 15 amino acids. Germline trimming cut 3 bases from V and 6 bases from J; bases unmatched to any gene: 7. The CDR3 protein is CASSMMLAGGNEQFF. The CDR3 bases are TGTGCCAGTAGTATGATGCTAGCGGGTGGCAATGAGCAGTTCTTC.